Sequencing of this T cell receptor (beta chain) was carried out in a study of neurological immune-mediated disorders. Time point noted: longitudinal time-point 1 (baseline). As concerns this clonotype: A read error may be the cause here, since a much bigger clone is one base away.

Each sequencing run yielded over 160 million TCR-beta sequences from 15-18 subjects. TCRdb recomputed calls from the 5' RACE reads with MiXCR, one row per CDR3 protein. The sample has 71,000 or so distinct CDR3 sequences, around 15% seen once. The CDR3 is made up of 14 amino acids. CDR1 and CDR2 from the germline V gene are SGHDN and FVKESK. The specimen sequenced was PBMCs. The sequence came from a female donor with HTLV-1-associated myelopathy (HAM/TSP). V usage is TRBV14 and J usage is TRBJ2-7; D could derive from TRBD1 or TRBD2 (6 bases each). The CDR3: CASSKLGGGDEKYF. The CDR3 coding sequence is TGTGCCAGCAGCAAACTGGGGGGCGGGGACGAGAAGTACTTC.